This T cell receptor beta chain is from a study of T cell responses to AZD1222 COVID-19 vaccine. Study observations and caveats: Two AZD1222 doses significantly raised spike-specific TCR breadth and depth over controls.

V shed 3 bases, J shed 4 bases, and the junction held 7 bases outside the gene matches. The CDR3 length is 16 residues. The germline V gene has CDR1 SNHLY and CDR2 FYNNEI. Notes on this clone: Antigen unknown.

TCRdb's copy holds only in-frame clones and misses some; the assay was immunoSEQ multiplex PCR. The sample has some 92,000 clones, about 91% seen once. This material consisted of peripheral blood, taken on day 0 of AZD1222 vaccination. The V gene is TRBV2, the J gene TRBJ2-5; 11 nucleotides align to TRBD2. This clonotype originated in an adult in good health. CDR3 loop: CASSDGASGGLETQYF. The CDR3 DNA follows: TGTGCCAGCAGTGACGGGGCTAGCGGGGGGTTAGAGACCCAGTACTTC. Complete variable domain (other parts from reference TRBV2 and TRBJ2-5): EPEVTQTPSHQVTQMGQEVILRCVPISNHLYFYWYRQILGQKVEFLVSFYNNEISEKSEIFDDQFSVERPDGSNFTLKIRSTKLEDSAMYFCASSDGASGGLETQYFGPGTRLLVL.